The entry that follows covers one T cell receptor (beta chain) sequence. Its target is not known. These data originate in a study of T cell responses to AZD1222 COVID-19 vaccine. Second-dose intervals near 4 or 12 weeks were combined. The V end lost 7 bases, the J end lost 5 bases, and 14 bases lay between the germline ends. The CDR3 runs to 13 residues. General study points: The span of vaccine-associated CD4 TCRs extended across spike, with dominance at 160-218 and 743-854. Just a handful of AZD1222 recipients tested seropositive at baseline. The donor cohort was predominantly white British with a female majority, and clonal diversity may have been underestimated.

Assay: immunoSEQ multiplex PCR; the TCRdb copy retains only in-frame clones and omits some. The sample carries about 42,000 clones, approximately 89% recorded once. The material was peripheral blood, obtained 28 days after the second AZD1222 dose. This chain uses TRBV12-3 or TRBV12-4 with TRBJ1-1; D is ambiguous. The sequence derives from an adult who received the AZD1222 COVID-19 vaccine. The CDR3 protein is CASTFRRETEAFF. Written as DNA, the CDR3 is TGTGCCAGCACCTTCCGGAGAGAAACTGAAGCTTTCTTT.